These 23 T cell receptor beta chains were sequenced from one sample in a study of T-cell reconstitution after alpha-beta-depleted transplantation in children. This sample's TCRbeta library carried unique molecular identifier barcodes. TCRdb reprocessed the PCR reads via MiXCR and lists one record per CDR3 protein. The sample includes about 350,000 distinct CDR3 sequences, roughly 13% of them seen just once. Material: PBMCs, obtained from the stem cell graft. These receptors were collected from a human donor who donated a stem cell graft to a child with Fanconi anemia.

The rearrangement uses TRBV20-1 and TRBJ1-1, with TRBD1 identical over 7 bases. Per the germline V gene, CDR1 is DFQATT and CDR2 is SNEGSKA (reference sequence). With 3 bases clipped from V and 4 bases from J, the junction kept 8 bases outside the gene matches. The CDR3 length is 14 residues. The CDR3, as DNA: TGCAGTGCTAGCGGAGGAGGGGGCGTCACTGAAGCTTTCTTT. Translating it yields CSASGGGGVTEAFF.

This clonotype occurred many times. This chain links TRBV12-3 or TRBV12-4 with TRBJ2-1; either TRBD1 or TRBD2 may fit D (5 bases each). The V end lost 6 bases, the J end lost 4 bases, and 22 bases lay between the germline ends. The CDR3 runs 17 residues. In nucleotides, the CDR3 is TGTGCCAGCAGAGCGAGTTCCGGGACGCCTATATACAATGAGCAGTTCTTC. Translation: CASRASSGTPIYNEQFF.

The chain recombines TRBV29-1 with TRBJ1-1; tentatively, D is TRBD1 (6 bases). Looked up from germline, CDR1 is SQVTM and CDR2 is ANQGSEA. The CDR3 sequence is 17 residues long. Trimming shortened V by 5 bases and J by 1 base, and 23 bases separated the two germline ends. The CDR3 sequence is CSVFGTRGGGSNTEAFF. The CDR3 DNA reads TGCAGCGTTTTCGGGACGAGAGGAGGGGGATCGAACACTGAAGCTTTCTTT.

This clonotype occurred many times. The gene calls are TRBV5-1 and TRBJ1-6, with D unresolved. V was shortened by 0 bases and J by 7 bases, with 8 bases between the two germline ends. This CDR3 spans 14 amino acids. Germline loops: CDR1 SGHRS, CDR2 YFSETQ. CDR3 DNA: TGCGCCAGCAGCTTGGCCGTCCAAAATTCACCCCTCCACTTT. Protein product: CASSLAVQNSPLHF. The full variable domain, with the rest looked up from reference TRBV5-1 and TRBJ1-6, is KAGVTQTPRYLIKTRGQQVTLSCSPISGHRSVSWYQQTPGQGLQFLFEYFSETQRNKGNFPGRFSGRQFSNSRSEMNVSTLELGDSALYLCASSLAVQNSPLHFGNGTRLTVT.

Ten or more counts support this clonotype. For the CDR3, the DNA is TGTGCCAGCAGCTTAGACAGCCGTCTACAGTACGTC. It encodes CASSLDSRLQYV. V usage is TRBV7-8 and J usage is TRBJ2-7; D not certain. Trimming stripped 1 base from V and 10 bases from J, with 11 bases between. Germline CDR1 SGHVS, CDR2 FQNEAQ. The CDR3 has 12 residues.

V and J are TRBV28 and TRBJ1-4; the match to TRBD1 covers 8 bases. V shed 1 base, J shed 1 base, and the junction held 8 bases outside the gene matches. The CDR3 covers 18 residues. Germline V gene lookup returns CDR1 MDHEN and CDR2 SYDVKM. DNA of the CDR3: TGTGCCAGCAGTTTATCAGGACAGGGTGGAGGAACTAATGAAAAACTGTTTTTT. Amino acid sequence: CASSLSGQGGGTNEKLFF.

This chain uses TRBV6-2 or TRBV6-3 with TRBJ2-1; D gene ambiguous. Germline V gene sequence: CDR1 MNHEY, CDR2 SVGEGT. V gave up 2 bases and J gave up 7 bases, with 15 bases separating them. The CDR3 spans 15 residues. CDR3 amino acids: CASSYASGMVNEQFF. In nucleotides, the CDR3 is TGTGCCAGCAGTTACGCGTCCGGTATGGTTAATGAGCAGTTCTTC.

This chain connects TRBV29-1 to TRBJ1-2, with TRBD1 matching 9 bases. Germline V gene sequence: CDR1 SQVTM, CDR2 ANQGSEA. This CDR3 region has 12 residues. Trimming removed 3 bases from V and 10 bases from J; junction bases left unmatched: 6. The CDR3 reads CSVEIGQGPYTF. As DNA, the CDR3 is TGCAGCGTTGAGATAGGACAGGGGCCCTACACCTTC.

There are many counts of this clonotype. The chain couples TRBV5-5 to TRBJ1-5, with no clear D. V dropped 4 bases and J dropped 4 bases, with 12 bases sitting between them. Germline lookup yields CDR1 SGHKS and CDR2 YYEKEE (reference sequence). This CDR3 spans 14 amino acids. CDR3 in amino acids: CASSGRQSNQPQHF. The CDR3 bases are TGTGCCAGCAGCGGGCGACAATCAAATCAGCCCCAGCATTTT. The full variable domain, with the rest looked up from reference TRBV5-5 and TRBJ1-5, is DAGVTQSPTHLIKTRGQQVTLRCSPISGHKSVSWYQQVLGQGPQFIFQYYEKEERGRGNFPDRFSARQFPNYSSELNVNALLLGDSALYLCASSGRQSNQPQHFGDGTRLSIL.

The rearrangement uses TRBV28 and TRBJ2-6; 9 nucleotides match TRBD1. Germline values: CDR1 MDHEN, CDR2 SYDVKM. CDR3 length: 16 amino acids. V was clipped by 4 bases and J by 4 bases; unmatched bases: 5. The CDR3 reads CASSSNRGQGANVLTF. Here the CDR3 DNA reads TGTGCCAGCAGTTCGAACAGGGGGCAGGGGGCCAACGTCCTGACTTTC.

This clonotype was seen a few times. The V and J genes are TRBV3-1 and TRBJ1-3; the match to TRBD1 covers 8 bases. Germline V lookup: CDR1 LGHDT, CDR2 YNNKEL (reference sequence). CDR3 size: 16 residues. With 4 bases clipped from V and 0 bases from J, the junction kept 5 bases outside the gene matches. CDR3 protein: CASSRRTGTSGNTIYF. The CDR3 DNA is TGTGCCAGCAGCCGTCGGACAGGGACCTCTGGAAACACCATATATTTT.

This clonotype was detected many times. The CDR3 spells CASSFQGADSTDTQYF. CDR3 coding DNA: TGTGCCAGCAGTTTCCAAGGGGCGGATAGCACAGATACGCAGTATTTT. The chain is built from TRBV12-3 or TRBV12-4 and TRBJ2-3; a possible D gene is TRBD1 (5 bases). V was clipped by 3 bases and J by 0 bases, with 13 bases between them. The CDR3 runs to 16 residues.

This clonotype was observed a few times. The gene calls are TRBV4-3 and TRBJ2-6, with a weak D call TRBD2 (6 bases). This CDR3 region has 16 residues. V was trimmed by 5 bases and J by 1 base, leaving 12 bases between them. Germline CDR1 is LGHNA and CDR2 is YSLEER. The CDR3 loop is CASSEGGGSGANVLTF. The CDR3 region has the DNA TGCGCCAGCAGCGAAGGCGGAGGGTCTGGGGCCAACGTCCTGACTTTC.

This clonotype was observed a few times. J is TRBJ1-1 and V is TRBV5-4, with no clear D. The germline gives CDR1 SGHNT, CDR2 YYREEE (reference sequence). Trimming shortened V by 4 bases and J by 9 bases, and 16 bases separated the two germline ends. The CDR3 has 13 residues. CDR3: CASSPSREAQAFF. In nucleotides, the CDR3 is TGTGCCAGCAGCCCTTCGCGGGAGGCCCAAGCTTTCTTT.

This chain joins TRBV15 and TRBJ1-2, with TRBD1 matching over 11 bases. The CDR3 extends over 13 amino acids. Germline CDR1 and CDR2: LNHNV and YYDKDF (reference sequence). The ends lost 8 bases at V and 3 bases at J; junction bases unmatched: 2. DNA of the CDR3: TGTGCCACCGGGGGACAGGGGGACTATGGCTACACCTTC. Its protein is CATGGQGDYGYTF. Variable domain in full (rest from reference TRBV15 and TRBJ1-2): DAMVIQNPRYQVTQFGKPVTLSCSQTLNHNVMYWYQQKSSQAPKLLFHYYDKDFNNEADTPDNFQSRRPNTSFCFLDIRSPGLGDTAMYLCATGGQGDYGYTFGSGTRLTVV.

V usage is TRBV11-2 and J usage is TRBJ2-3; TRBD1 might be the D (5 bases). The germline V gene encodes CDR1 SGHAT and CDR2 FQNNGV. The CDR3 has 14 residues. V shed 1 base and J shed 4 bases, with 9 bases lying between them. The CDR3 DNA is TGTGCCAGCAGCTTAGTTGTAGGGGCAGATACGCAGTATTTT. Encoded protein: CASSLVVGADTQYF.

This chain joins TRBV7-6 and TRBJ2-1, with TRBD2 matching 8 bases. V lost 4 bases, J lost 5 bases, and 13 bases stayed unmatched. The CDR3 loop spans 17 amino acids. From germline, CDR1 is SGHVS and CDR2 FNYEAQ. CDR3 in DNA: TGTGCCAGCAGCTGGTCGGGCGGGGGGCCAGTAGACAATGAGCAGTTCTTC. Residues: CASSWSGGGPVDNEQFF.

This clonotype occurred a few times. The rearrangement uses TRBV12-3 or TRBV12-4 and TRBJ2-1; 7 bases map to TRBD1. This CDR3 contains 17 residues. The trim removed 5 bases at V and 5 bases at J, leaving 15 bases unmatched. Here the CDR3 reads CASSTGRGGDWDNEQFF. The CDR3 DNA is TGTGCCAGCAGTACAGGGCGAGGGGGCGACTGGGACAATGAGCAGTTCTTC.

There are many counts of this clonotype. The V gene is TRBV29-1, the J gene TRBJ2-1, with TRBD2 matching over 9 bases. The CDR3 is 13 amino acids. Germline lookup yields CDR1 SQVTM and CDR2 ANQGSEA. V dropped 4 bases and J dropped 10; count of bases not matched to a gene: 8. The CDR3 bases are TGCAGCGTTGGCGGGGGGGCTGATGGGGAGCAGTTCTTC. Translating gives CSVGGGADGEQFF.

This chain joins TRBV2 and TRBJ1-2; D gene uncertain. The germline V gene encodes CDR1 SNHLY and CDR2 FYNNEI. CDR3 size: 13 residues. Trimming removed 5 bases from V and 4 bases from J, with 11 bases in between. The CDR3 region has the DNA TGTGCCAGCAGTAATACGAACTCCTATGGCTACACCTTC. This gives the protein CASSNTNSYGYTF. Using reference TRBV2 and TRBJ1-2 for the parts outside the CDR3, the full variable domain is EPEVTQTPSHQVTQMGQEVILRCVPISNHLYFYWYRQILGQKVEFLVSFYNNEISEKSEIFDDQFSVERPDGSNFTLKIRSTKLEDSAMYFCASSNTNSYGYTFGSGTRLTVV.

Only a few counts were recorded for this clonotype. The CDR3 DNA reads as TGTGCCAGCAGTTTGGAACTGACGGCAGCTGGTGGGAATAGCAATCAGCCCCAGCATTTT. Translating it yields CASSLELTAAGGNSNQPQHF. The chain joins TRBV28 to TRBJ1-5; D unclear. Trimming cost V 3 bases and J 0 bases, with 24 bases left between them. Germline values: CDR1 MDHEN, CDR2 SYDVKM. The CDR3 is 20 amino acids.

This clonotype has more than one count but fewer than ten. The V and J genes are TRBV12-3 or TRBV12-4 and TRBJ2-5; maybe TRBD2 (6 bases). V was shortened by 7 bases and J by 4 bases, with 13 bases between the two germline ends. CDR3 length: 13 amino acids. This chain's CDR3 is CASMALGGETQYF. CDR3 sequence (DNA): TGTGCCAGCATGGCGTTGGGAGGAGAGACCCAGTACTTC.

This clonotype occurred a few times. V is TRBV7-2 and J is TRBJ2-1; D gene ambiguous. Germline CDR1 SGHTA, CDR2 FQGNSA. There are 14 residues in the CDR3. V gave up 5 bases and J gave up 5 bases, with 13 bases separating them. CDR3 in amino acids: CASSPRRANNEQFF. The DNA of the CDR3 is TGTGCCAGCAGCCCACGTAGGGCAAACAATGAGCAGTTCTTC.